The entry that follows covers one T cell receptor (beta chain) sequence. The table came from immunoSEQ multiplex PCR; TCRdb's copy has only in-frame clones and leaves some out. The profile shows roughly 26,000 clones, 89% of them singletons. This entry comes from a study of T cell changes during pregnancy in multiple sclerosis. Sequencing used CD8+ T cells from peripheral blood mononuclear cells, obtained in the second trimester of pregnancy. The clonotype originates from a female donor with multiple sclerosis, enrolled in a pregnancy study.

The CDR3, as DNA: TGTGCCAGCAGGGAGGAGGGTTTAAGCTCCTACAATGAGCAGTTCTTC. Its translation is CASREEGLSSYNEQFF. V and J are TRBV28 and TRBJ2-1; D may be TRBD2 (6 bases). There are 16 residues in the CDR3. V gave up 6 bases and J gave up 0 bases, with 15 bases separating them. CDR1 MDHEN and CDR2 SYDVKM come from the germline V gene.